These T cell receptor beta chains were read from a single sample in a study of breast tumors, draining lymph nodes, adjacent tissues. TCRdb fed the multiplex PCR reads into MiXCR, producing one record per CDR3 protein. The repertoire has 200,000 or so distinct CDR3 sequences, roughly 29% of them found once; the top ten carry around 4.4%. Material: axillary lymph node tissue. The receptor set was obtained from a female donor with breast cancer. Some clones in this sample may be carry-over from other donors' samples. Each CDR3 is given with its conserved first and last residue. D genes are given only for firm matches. Clone size is given for some rows only: seen once, a few or many times, or a class if the clone is expanded.

D gene: TRBD1; J gene: TRBJ2-7; clone size: NA; V gene: TRBV7-6; CDR3 DNA: TGTGCCAGCAGCTCCGGACAGGGGTGCGAGCAGTACTTC; CDR3 protein: CASSSGQGCEQYF
D gene: NA; J gene: TRBJ1-3; clone size: many; V gene: TRBV10-3; CDR3 DNA: TGTGCCATTCTTAAGGCGGGGGGCTCTGGAAACACCATATATTTT; CDR3 protein: CAILKAGGSGNTIYF
D gene: NA; J gene: TRBJ1-2; clone size: once; V gene: TRBV9; CDR3 DNA: TGTGCCAGCAGCCTGATGCAGGGCGTGTATGGCTACACCTTC; CDR3 protein: CASSLMQGVYGYTF
D gene: NA; J gene: TRBJ2-3; clone size: many; V gene: TRBV7-8; CDR3 DNA: TGTGCCAGCAGCCAGGGGTCGCGGACAGATACGCAGTATTTT; CDR3 protein: CASSQGSRTDTQYF
D gene: TRBD1; J gene: TRBJ1-1; clone size: NA; V gene: TRBV6-6; CDR3 DNA: TGTGCCAGCAGAAGAACAGGGGCCTCTGAAGCTTTCTTT; CDR3 protein: CASRRTGASEAFF
D gene: NA; J gene: TRBJ2-3; clone size: many; V gene: TRBV29-1; CDR3 DNA: TGCAGCTCCCGTGAGCGGAGCGTCACAGATACGCAGTATTTT; CDR3 protein: CSSRERSVTDTQYF
D gene: TRBD1; J gene: TRBJ1-4; clone size: many; V gene: TRBV5-6; CDR3 DNA: TGTGCCAGCAGCTCCATCGGACAGGGGGGGAATGAAAAACTGTTTTTT; CDR3 protein: CASSSIGQGGNEKLFF
D gene: NA; J gene: TRBJ2-3; clone size: many; V gene: TRBV25-1; CDR3 DNA: TGTGCCAGCAGTGATGGAGTCACAGATACGCAGTATTTT; CDR3 protein: CASSDGVTDTQYF
D gene: TRBD1; J gene: TRBJ1-6; clone size: NA; V gene: TRBV12-3/TRBV12-4; CDR3 DNA: TGTGCCAGCAGTTTCGCGGGACAGGGAGGGCATTCACCCCTCCACTTT; CDR3 protein: CASSFAGQGGHSPLHF
D gene: TRBD1; J gene: TRBJ2-1; clone size: many; V gene: TRBV14; CDR3 DNA: TGTGCCAGCAGCCAAGTCCCCCGGGACAGAGGAGGCAATGAGCAGTTCTTC; CDR3 protein: CASSQVPRDRGGNEQFF
D gene: TRBD2; J gene: TRBJ2-5; clone size: NA; V gene: TRBV2; CDR3 DNA: TGTGCCAGCAGGAGCGGGGGGACCCAGTACTTC; CDR3 protein: CASRSGGTQYF
D gene: NA; J gene: TRBJ1-3; clone size: many; V gene: TRBV4-2; CDR3 DNA: TGTGCCAGCAGCCAAGATCGTTACGGGACGGATGGAAACACCATATATTTT; CDR3 protein: CASSQDRYGTDGNTIYF
D gene: TRBD1; J gene: TRBJ2-3; clone size: NA; V gene: TRBV19; CDR3 DNA: TGTGCTAGAAGGGTCCAGGGGGCCGATACGCAGTATTTT; CDR3 protein: CARRVQGADTQYF
D gene: TRBD2; J gene: TRBJ2-2; clone size: many; V gene: TRBV6-2/TRBV6-3; CDR3 DNA: TGTGCCAGCAGCCCCCTCTACGGGGGGACCGGGGAGCTGTTTTTT; CDR3 protein: CASSPLYGGTGELFF
D gene: NA; J gene: TRBJ2-7; clone size: many; V gene: TRBV7-9; CDR3 DNA: TGTGCCAGCAGCCTTCTCCGGGACGGGACCTACGAGCAGTACTTC; CDR3 protein: CASSLLRDGTYEQYF
D gene: NA; J gene: TRBJ1-2; clone size: once; V gene: TRBV7-3; CDR3 DNA: TGTGCCAGCAGCTTAAAAACAGGGTATGGCTACACCTTC; CDR3 protein: CASSLKTGYGYTF